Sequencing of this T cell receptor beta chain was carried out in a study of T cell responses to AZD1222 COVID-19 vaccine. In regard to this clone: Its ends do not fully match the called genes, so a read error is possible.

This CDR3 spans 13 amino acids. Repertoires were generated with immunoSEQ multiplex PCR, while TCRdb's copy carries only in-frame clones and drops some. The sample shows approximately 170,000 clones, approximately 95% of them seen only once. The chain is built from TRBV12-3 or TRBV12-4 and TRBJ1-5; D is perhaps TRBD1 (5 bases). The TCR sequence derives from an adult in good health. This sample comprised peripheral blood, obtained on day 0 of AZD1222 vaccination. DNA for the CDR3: TGTGCCAGCAGTTTCCAAGGGACTCAGTCCCAGCATTTT. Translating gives CASSFQGTQSQHF.